These 8 T cell receptor beta chains originate from one sample sequenced in a study of blood T cells in healthy people across ages. Alongside a J-beta primer mix, a sample-barcoded 5' primer served in a second PCR lasting roughly 7 to 11 cycles. One entry per CDR3 protein results from TCRdb running MiXCR on the 5' RACE reads. The table lists around 1.7 million distinct CDR3 sequences, 28% of them singletons, with roughly 8.2% in the top ten. The specimen was blood. The receptors stem from a woman under 40 in good health.

This chain links TRBV11-2 with TRBJ2-5, with D possibly TRBD1 on 6 matching bases. This CDR3 is 16 amino acids long. Between the trimmed V and J ends, which lost 5 bases and 5 bases, there was a span of 21 bases. The germline V gene has CDR1 SGHAT and CDR2 FQNNGV. The CDR3 loop reads CASSLRIRGGGETQYF. The CDR3 DNA follows: TGTGCCAGCAGCCTTAGGATCCGAGGGGGTGGGGAGACCCAGTACTTC.

V usage is TRBV6-6 and J usage is TRBJ2-7; TRBD1 aligns across 10 bases. The CDR3 sequence is 15 residues long. The ends lost 7 bases at V and 5 bases at J; junction bases unmatched: 11. Germline V gives CDR1 MNHNY, CDR2 SVGAGI (reference sequence). CDR3 protein: CASTPRRDRGDEQYF. The CDR3 bases are TGTGCCAGCACTCCGCGGCGGGACAGGGGCGACGAGCAGTACTTC.

The table lists this clonotype with many counts. The rearrangement uses TRBV20-1 and TRBJ2-7; no reliable D call. The V and J ends lost 5 bases and 2 bases respectively, with 7 bases between them. The CDR3 runs 11 residues. In germline, CDR1 is DFQATT, CDR2 SNEGSKA (reference sequence). The DNA of the CDR3 is TGCAGTGCTGTGCTCACCTACGAGCAGTACTTC. The encoded protein is CSAVLTYEQYF.

This clonotype was detected ten times or more. One junction end disagrees with the germline gene, perhaps due to a read error. The chain combines TRBV5-1 with TRBJ1-5, with D perhaps matching TRBD1 (5 bases). The CDR3 sequence is 15 residues long. Germline-derived CDR1 and CDR2 are SGHRS and YFSETQ. CDR3 sequence reads: CASSLVGASNQPQHF. CDR3 in DNA: TGTGCCAGCAGCTTAGTTGGGGCGAGCAATCAGCCCCAGCATTTT.

This clonotype has more than one count but fewer than ten. V is TRBV5-5 and J is TRBJ2-3; TRBD2 agrees at 7 bases. Germline V gene data show CDR1 as SGHKS and CDR2 as YYEKEE (reference sequence). This CDR3 region has 17 residues. The V gene end was trimmed by 4 bases and the J gene end by 2 bases; junction bases not matched to a gene: 13. This CDR3 reads CASSRLNQAGPTDTQYF. The CDR3 DNA follows: TGTGCCAGCAGCCGTCTCAATCAAGCGGGACCCACAGATACGCAGTATTTT.

The table lists this clonotype with a few counts. The rearrangement uses TRBV28 and TRBJ2-1; maybe TRBD2 (7 bases). This CDR3 spans 16 amino acids. Trimming pared 8 bases from V and 1 base from J, leaving 18 bases between. The V gene's germline CDR1 is MDHEN and CDR2 SYDVKM. CDR3 DNA sequence: TGTGCCAGCGTGCCTATACAGGGACTATCCTACAATGAGCAGTTCTTC. Its translation is CASVPIQGLSYNEQFF.

This clonotype was observed a handful of times. The chain joins TRBV21-1 to TRBJ1-4; TRBD1 was called by the table and not checked on the DNA. TRBV21-1 is shown as a pseudogene. The CDR3 extends over 18 amino acids. The CDR3 sequence: CASIQSGRQTAYNEKLFF. The CDR3 coding sequence is TGTGCCAGCATCCAAAGTGGGCGACAGACAGCTTATAATGAAAAACTGTTTTTT.

As for this clonotype: One end of the junction fails to match germline, which may point to a read error. The chain uses TRBV3-1 and TRBJ2-3; a possible D gene is TRBD1 (6 bases). CDR1 is LGHDT, CDR2 YNNKEL, per germline (reference sequence). This CDR3 spans 14 amino acids. The CDR3 coding sequence is TGTACCAGCAGCCGGACAGATTTTACAGATACGCAGTATTTT. This codes for CTSSRTDFTDTQYF.